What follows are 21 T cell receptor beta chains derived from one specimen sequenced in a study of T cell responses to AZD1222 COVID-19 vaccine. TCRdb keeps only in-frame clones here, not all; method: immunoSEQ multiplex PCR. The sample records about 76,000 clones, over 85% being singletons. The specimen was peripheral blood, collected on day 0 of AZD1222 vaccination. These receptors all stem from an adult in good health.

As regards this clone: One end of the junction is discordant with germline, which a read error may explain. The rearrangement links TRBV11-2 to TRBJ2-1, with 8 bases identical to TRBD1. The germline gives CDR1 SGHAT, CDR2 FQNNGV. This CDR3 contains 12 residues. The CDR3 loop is CASSVDRGEQFF. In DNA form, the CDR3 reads TGTGCCAGCAGCGTAGACAGGGGTGAGCAGTTCTTC.

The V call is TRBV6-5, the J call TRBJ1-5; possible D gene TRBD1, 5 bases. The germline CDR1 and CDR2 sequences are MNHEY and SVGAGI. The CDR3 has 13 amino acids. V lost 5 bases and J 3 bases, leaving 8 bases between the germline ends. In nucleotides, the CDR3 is TGTGCCAGCAGTCAGGGACCCAATCAGCCCCAGCATTTT. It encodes CASSQGPNQPQHF.

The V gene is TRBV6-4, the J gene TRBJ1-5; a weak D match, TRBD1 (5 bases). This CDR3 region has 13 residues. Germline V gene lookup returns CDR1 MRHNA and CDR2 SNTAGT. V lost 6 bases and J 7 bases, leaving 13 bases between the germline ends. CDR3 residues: CASSQGEGQPQHF. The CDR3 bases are TGTGCCAGCAGCCAGGGTGAAGGACAGCCCCAGCATTTT.

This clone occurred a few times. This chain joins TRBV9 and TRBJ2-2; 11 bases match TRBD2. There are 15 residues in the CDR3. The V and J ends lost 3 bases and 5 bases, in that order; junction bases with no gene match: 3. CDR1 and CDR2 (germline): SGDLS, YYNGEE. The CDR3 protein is CASSGASGRTGELFF. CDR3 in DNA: TGTGCCAGCAGCGGGGCTAGCGGGAGGACCGGGGAGCTGTTTTTT.

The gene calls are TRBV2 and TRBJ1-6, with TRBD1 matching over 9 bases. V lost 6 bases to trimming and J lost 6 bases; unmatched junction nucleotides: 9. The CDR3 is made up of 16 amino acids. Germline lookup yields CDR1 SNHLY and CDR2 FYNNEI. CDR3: CASRLQGALGNSPLHF. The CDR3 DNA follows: TGTGCCAGCAGGCTACAGGGGGCCCTAGGTAATTCACCCCTCCACTTT.

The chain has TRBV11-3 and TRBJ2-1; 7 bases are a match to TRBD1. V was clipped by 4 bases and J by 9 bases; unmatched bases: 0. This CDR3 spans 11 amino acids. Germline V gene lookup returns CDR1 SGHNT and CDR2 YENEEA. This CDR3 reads CASSWTGEQFF. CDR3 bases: TGTGCCAGCAGCTGGACAGGTGAGCAGTTCTTC. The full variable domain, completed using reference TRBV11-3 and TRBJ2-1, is EAGVVQSPRYKIIEKKQPVAFWCNPISGHNTLYWYLQNLGQGPELLIRYENEEAVDDSQLPKDRFSAERLKGVDSTLKIQPAELGDSAVYLCASSWTGEQFFGPGTRLTVL.

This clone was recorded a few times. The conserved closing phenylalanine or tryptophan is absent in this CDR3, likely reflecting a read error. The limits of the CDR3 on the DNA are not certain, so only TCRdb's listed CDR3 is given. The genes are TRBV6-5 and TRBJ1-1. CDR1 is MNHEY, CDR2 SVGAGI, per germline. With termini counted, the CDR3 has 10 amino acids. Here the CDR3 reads CASSYPPTPG.

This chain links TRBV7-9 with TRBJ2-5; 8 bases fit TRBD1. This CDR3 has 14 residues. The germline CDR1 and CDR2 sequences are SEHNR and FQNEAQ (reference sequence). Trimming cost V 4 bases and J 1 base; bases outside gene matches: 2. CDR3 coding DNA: TGTGCCAGCAGCTCGGACAGGGTCCAAGAGACCCAGTACTTC. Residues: CASSSDRVQETQYF. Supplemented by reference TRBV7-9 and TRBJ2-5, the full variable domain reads DTGVSQNPRHKITKRGQNVTFRCDPISEHNRLYWYRQTLGQGPEFLTYFQNEAQLEKSRLLSDRFSAERPKGSFSTLEIQRTEQGDSAMYLCASSSDRVQETQYFGPGTRLLVL.

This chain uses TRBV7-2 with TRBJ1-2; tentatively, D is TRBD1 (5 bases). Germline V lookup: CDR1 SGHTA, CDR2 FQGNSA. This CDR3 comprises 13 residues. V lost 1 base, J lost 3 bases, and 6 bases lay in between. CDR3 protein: CASSLGGDYGYTF. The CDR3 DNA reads TGTGCCAGCAGCTTAGGGGGGGACTATGGCTACACCTTC.

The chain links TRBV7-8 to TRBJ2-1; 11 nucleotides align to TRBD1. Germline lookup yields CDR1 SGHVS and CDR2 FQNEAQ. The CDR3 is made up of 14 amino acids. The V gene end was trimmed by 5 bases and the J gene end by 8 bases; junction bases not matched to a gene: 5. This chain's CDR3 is CASSRDRGVDEQFF. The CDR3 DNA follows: TGTGCCAGCAGCCGGGACAGGGGGGTTGATGAGCAGTTCTTC.

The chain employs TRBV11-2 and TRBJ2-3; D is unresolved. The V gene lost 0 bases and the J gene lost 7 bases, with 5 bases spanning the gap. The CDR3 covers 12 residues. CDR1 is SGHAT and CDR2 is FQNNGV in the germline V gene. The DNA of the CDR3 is TGTGCCAGCAGCTTAGATTTAAATACGCAGTATTTT. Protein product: CASSLDLNTQYF. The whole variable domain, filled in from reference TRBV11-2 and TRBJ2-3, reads EAGVAQSPRYKIIEKRQSVAFWCNPISGHATLYWYQQILGQGPKLLIQFQNNGVVDDSQLPKDRFSAERLKGVDSTLKIQPAKLEDSAVYLCASSLDLNTQYFGPGTRLTVL.

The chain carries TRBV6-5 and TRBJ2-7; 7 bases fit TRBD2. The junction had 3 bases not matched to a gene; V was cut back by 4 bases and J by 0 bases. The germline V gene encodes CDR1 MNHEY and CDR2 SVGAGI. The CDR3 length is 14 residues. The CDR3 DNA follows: TGTGCCAGCAGTTCTACGGGAGGCTCCTACGAGCAGTACTTC. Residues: CASSSTGGSYEQYF.

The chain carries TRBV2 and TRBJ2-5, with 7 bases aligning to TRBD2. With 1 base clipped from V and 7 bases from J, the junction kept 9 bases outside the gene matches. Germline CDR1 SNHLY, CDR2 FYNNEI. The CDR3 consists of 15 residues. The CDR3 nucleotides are TGTGCCAGCAGTGAAGAGGTTGGAGGGAGGGGGACCCAGTACTTC. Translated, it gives CASSEEVGGRGTQYF.

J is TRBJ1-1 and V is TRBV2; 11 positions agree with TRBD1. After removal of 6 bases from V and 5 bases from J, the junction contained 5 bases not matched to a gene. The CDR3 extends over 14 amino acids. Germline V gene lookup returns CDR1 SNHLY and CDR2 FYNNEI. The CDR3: CASRDGTGGTEAFF. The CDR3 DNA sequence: TGTGCCAGCAGGGATGGGACAGGGGGAACTGAAGCTTTCTTT.

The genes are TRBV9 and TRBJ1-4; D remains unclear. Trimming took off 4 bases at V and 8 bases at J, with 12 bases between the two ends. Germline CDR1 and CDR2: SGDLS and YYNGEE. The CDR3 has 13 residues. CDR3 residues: CASSPWTGEKLFF. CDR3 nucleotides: TGTGCCAGCAGCCCATGGACGGGAGAAAAACTGTTTTTT.

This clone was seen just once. CDR3 region: CATSANYQETQYF. The CDR3 bases are TGTGCCACCAGTGCAAACTACCAAGAGACCCAGTACTTC. This chain uses TRBV24-1 with TRBJ2-5; D unresolved. This CDR3 is 13 amino acids long. In germline, CDR1 is KGHDR, CDR2 SFDVKD. Trimming shortened V by 5 bases and J by 0 bases, and 6 bases separated the two germline ends.

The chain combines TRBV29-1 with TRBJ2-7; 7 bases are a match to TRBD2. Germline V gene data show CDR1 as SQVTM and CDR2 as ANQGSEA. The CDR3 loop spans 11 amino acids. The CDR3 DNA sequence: TGCACGGGGGGTACATCCGGCGAGCAGTACTTC. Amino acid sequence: CTGGTSGEQYF.

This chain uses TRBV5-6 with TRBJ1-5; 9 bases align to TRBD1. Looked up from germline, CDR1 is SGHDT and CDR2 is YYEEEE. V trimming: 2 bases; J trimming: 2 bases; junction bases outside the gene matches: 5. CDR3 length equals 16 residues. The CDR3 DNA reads TGTGCCAGCAGCTTACAGGGGGCTTCGGGCAATCAGCCCCAGCATTTT. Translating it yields CASSLQGASGNQPQHF.

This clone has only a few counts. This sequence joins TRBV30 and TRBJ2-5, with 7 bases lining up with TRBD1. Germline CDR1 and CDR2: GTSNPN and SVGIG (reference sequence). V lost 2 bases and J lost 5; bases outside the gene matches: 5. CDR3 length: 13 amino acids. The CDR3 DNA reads TGTGCCTGGAGTCAGGGGGTTGCGGAGACCCAGTACTTC. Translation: CAWSQGVAETQYF.

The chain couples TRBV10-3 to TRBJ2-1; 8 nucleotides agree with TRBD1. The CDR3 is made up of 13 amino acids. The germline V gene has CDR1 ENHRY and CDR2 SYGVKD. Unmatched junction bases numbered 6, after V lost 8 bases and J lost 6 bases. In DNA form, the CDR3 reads TGTGCCATCTCGACAGGGGAAACCAATGAGCAGTTCTTC. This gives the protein CAISTGETNEQFF.

The CDR3 is CAISDPGHAFF. As DNA, the CDR3 is TGTGCCATCAGTGACCCGGGCCACGCTTTCTTT. This chain links TRBV10-3 with TRBJ1-1, with unresolved D. The V end lost 3 bases, the J end lost 11 bases, and 10 bases lay between the germline ends. Looked up from germline, CDR1 is ENHRY and CDR2 is SYGVKD. CDR3 length: 11 residues.